The 22 T cell receptor beta chains below come from one sample, sequenced in a study of beta chain features in type 1 diabetes. What was sequenced were expressed TCRB transcripts, since all of the isolated RNA had been reverse transcribed. Clones were sequenced by immunoSEQ multiplex PCR, and TCRdb holds only the in-frame ones, with some missing. Seen here are 300,000 to 350,000 clones, 8% observed once, and the top ten hold around 0.44%. Specimen: central memory CD4+ T cells from blood. All receptors derive from a woman between 18 and 29 years old in good health.

The rearrangement uses TRBV5-1 and TRBJ2-1; the match to TRBD2 covers 9 bases. Germline V gene lookup returns CDR1 SGHRS and CDR2 YFSETQ. Trimming at V came to 0 bases and at J to 3 bases, leaving 1 base not matched to a gene. This CDR3 contains 15 residues. CDR3 loop: CASSLGSGGYNEQFF. As DNA, the CDR3 is TGCGCCAGCAGCTTGGGTAGCGGGGGCTACAATGAGCAGTTCTTC.

This clone has more than one count but fewer than ten. The V gene is TRBV14, the J gene TRBJ2-7, with D uncertain. CDR3 length: 15 amino acids. CDR1 and CDR2 (germline): SGHDN, FVKESK. Trimming took 2 bases from V and 0 from J, leaving 11 bases between them. This CDR3 reads CASSQLSRTSYEQYF. DNA for the CDR3: TGTGCCAGCAGCCAACTTTCCAGGACCTCCTACGAGCAGTACTTC.

This clone was seen a few times. The genes are TRBV9 and TRBJ2-7, with 7 nucleotides matching TRBD2. Germline loops: CDR1 SGDLS, CDR2 YYNGEE. The CDR3 extends over 16 amino acids. Trimming took 0 bases from V and 5 from J; bases not matched to a gene: 11. CDR3 protein: CASSVGLREPTHEQYF. CDR3 nucleotide sequence: TGTGCCAGCAGCGTAGGTTTGCGGGAGCCCACCCACGAGCAGTACTTC.

This clone was recorded a few times. The chain carries TRBV4-3 and TRBJ2-3, with D possibly matching TRBD2 (7 bases). Trimming pared 1 base from V and 1 base from J, leaving 15 bases between. The CDR3 runs to 17 residues. Germline CDR1 and CDR2: LGHNA and YSLEER. The CDR3: CASSQGGGAPGTDTQYF. The CDR3, as DNA: TGCGCCAGCAGCCAAGGAGGGGGGGCCCCAGGCACAGATACGCAGTATTTT.

This clone was seen only once. The chain uses TRBV5-6 and TRBJ2-5; D may be TRBD1 (5 bases). The CDR3 has 18 amino acids. The V gene lost 0 bases and the J gene lost 4 bases, with 22 bases spanning the gap. Germline CDR1 SGHDT, CDR2 YYEEEE. CDR3 amino acids: CASSLAGSGMGDLETQYF. CDR3 DNA: TGTGCCAGCAGCTTGGCAGGGTCAGGTATGGGCGACCTAGAGACCCAGTACTTC.

This clone occurred a few times. The CDR3 region is CASSLFLGTGRAEAFF. The CDR3 nucleotides are TGTGCCAGCAGCTTATTTCTCGGCACGGGCCGTGCTGAAGCTTTCTTT. The chain employs TRBV7-9 and TRBJ1-1; D is undetermined. CDR3 length: 16 amino acids. The V gene lost 2 bases and the J gene lost 6 bases, with 19 bases spanning the gap. Germline V lookup: CDR1 SEHNR, CDR2 FQNEAQ (reference sequence).

In this sample, this clone turned up many times. The chain has TRBV11-2 and TRBJ2-7; no clear D gene. Trimming stripped 5 bases from V and 7 bases from J, with 12 bases between. This CDR3 is 12 amino acids long. Germline CDR1 is SGHAT and CDR2 is FQNNGV. The CDR3 here is CASSRMLGEQYF. The CDR3 bases are TGTGCCAGCAGCCGAATGCTGGGGGAGCAGTACTTC.

This clone was observed a few times. The gene calls are TRBV7-3 and TRBJ2-1; D might be TRBD2 (5 bases). V was cut by 4 bases and J by 4 bases, with 14 bases left in between. CDR1 is SGHTA and CDR2 is FQGTGA in the germline V gene. The CDR3 is 15 amino acids. The CDR3, as DNA: TGTGCCAGCAGCTCCCAACCCACTAGGTACAATGAGCAGTTCTTC. Translated: CASSSQPTRYNEQFF.

This clone has only a few counts. The V and J genes are TRBV18 and TRBJ2-1; 12 bases map to TRBD2. CDR1 and CDR2 from the germline V gene are KGHSH and LQKENI. The V and J ends lost 6 bases and 5 bases, in that order; junction bases with no gene match: 5. CDR3 length: 15 amino acids. CDR3: CASSPSGRANNEQFF. DNA of the CDR3: TGTGCCAGCTCGCCTAGCGGGAGGGCCAACAATGAGCAGTTCTTC. The full variable domain, in which reference TRBV18 and TRBJ2-1 provide the parts outside the CDR3, is NAGVMQNPRHLVRRRGQEARLRCSPMKGHSHVYWYRQLPEEGLKFMVYLQKENIIDESGMPKERFSAEFPKEGPSILRIQQVVRGDSAAYFCASSPSGRANNEQFFGPGTRLTVL.

This clone was observed a few times. The rearrangement uses TRBV19 and TRBJ2-6; TRBD2 is a possible D gene (6 bases). The CDR3 consists of 15 residues. Looked up from germline, CDR1 is LNHDA and CDR2 is SQIVND (reference sequence). V was cut by 7 bases and J by 0 bases, with 10 bases left in between. CDR3 sequence: CASKRRVSGANVLTF. The CDR3 nucleotides read TGTGCCAGTAAGCGGAGGGTCTCTGGGGCCAACGTCCTGACTTTC.

This rearrangement joins TRBV7-2 to TRBJ1-2; D might be TRBD1 (5 bases). There are 14 residues in the CDR3. The V end was cut by 1 base, the J end by 7 bases, with 13 bases between. Germline CDR1 and CDR2: SGHTA and FQGNSA. CDR3 sequence (DNA): TGTGCCAGCAGCTTAGGTCCGGGGACGGTTGGCTACACCTTC. It codes for CASSLGPGTVGYTF.

This clone has just a few counts. This chain links TRBV18 with TRBJ2-3; D gene uncertain. V was trimmed by 0 bases and J by 5 bases, leaving 6 bases between them. There are 13 residues in the CDR3. Germline loops: CDR1 KGHSH, CDR2 LQKENI. CDR3 amino acids: CASSPPLLDTQYF. CDR3 DNA: TGTGCCAGCTCACCACCGCTGCTAGATACGCAGTATTTT.

The chain uses TRBV7-6 and TRBJ2-5; possible D gene TRBD2, 6 bases. The CDR3 consists of 16 residues. CDR1 is SGHVS and CDR2 is FNYEAQ in the germline V gene. Trimming took 1 base from V and 4 from J, leaving 16 bases between them. CDR3 nucleotides: TGTGCCAGCAGCTTAGGAGGCGGGACGGGAGTAGAGACCCAGTACTTC. Translating it yields CASSLGGGTGVETQYF. Based on the CDR3 plus reference TRBV7-6 and TRBJ2-5, the full variable domain is GAGVSQSPRYKVTKRGQDVALRCDPISGHVSLYWYRQALGQGPEFLTYFNYEAQQDKSGLPNDRFSAERPEGSISTLTIQRTEQRDSAMYRCASSLGGGTGVETQYFGPGTRLLVL.

This clone was seen only a few times. In the same sample, other DNA sequences code for this CDR3. This rearrangement joins TRBV18 to TRBJ2-1, with TRBD2 matching over 8 bases. Per germline, CDR1 KGHSH and CDR2 LQKENI. The CDR3 sequence is 14 residues long. Trimming at V came to 3 bases and at J to 3 bases, leaving 1 base not matched to a gene. In DNA, the CDR3 is TGTGCCAGCTCACCCGGGACTAGCTACAATGAGCAGTTCTTC. Encoded protein: CASSPGTSYNEQFF. Supplemented by reference TRBV18 and TRBJ2-1, the full variable domain reads NAGVMQNPRHLVRRRGQEARLRCSPMKGHSHVYWYRQLPEEGLKFMVYLQKENIIDESGMPKERFSAEFPKEGPSILRIQQVVRGDSAAYFCASSPGTSYNEQFFGPGTRLTVL.

This clone was seen many times. V usage is TRBV4-3 and J usage is TRBJ2-6; D is tentatively TRBD1 or TRBD2 (5 bases each). Per the germline V gene, CDR1 is LGHNA and CDR2 is YSLEER. The CDR3 is 16 amino acids. Trimming shortened V by 3 bases and J by 2 bases, and 11 bases separated the two germline ends. The CDR3 loop is CASSQAWGTGANVLTF. The CDR3 DNA follows: TGCGCCAGCAGCCAGGCCTGGGGGACTGGGGCCAACGTCCTGACTTTC.

In its sample, this clone was seen many times. The rearrangement joins TRBV19 to TRBJ2-7; a weak D match, TRBD2 (6 bases). CDR3 length equals 15 residues. V was trimmed by 0 bases and J by 2 bases, leaving 11 bases between them. CDR1 and CDR2 (germline): LNHDA, SQIVND (reference sequence). The chain's CDR3 is CASSIEGGTTYEQYF. CDR3 DNA sequence: TGTGCCAGTAGTATAGAGGGCGGGACCACCTACGAGCAGTACTTC.

The chain couples TRBV5-4 to TRBJ2-7; 8 positions match TRBD2. The length of the CDR3 is 15 residues. V shed 1 base and J 3 bases; nucleotides not matched to a gene: 6. Germline V gene sequence: CDR1 SGHNT, CDR2 YYREEE (reference sequence). The CDR3 is CASSLLASGRYEQYF. CDR3 nucleotide sequence: TGTGCCAGCAGCTTGTTGGCTAGCGGGCGCTACGAGCAGTACTTC. Full variable domain (missing parts from reference TRBV5-4 and TRBJ2-7): ETGVTQSPTHLIKTRGQQVTLRCSSQSGHNTVSWYQQALGQGPQFIFQYYREEENGRGNFPPRFSGLQFPNYSSELNVNALELDDSALYLCASSLLASGRYEQYFGPGTRLTVT.

This chain joins TRBV7-2 and TRBJ2-5; D may be TRBD1 (5 bases). CDR1 is SGHTA, CDR2 FQGNSA, per germline. Trimming left V 5 bases short and J 7 bases short, with 14 bases between. The CDR3 loop spans 13 amino acids. This chain's CDR3 is CASSEENTGTQYF. The CDR3 DNA follows: TGTGCCAGCAGCGAGGAGAATACAGGGACCCAGTACTTC.

This clone was detected only a few times. This chain joins TRBV5-4 and TRBJ1-1, with unresolved D. This CDR3 is 14 amino acids long. The germline V gene encodes CDR1 SGHNT and CDR2 YYREEE (reference sequence). The V end lost 4 bases, the J end lost 0 bases, and 10 bases lay between the germline ends. The CDR3 sequence is CASSRSVMNTEAFF. The CDR3 nucleotides read TGTGCCAGCAGCCGGAGCGTTATGAACACTGAAGCTTTCTTT.

The chain is built from TRBV6-5 and TRBJ1-3; TRBD1 is a possible D gene (5 bases). Germline values: CDR1 MNHEY, CDR2 SVGAGI. This CDR3 spans 14 amino acids. V lost 8 bases and J lost 8, with 19 bases in between. CDR3 sequence: CASYSGTWLDTIYF. CDR3 sequence (DNA): TGTGCCAGCTACTCCGGGACGTGGCTGGACACCATATATTTT.

The CDR3: CASTSAGTTYNEQFF. CDR3 DNA: TGTGCCAGCACCTCAGCGGGAACGACTTACAATGAGCAGTTCTTC. V is TRBV28 and J is TRBJ2-1; TRBD2 agrees at 7 bases. The CDR3 loop spans 15 amino acids. V shed 7 bases and J 4 bases; nucleotides not matched to a gene: 10. Germline CDR1 reads MDHEN; CDR2 reads SYDVKM.

In its sample, this clone was seen many times. V usage is TRBV2 and J usage is TRBJ1-5; unclear D gene. V lost 6 bases and J lost 9, with 12 bases in between. Germline assignment: CDR1 SNHLY and CDR2 FYNNEI. The length of the CDR3 is 12 residues. The DNA of the CDR3 is TGTGCCAGCAGAGCAGACCGGGGGCCCCAGCATTTT. It specifies CASRADRGPQHF.